Shown below are 16 T cell receptor beta chains from a single sample sequenced in a study of T cell repertoires in cytomegalovirus infection (dated by TCRdb to about 2019). Sequenced on an Illumina HiSeq 1500. In-frame beta chains were kept once TCRdb had trimmed the public reads at Q25 with fastp and called clones with MiXCR. Each record represents a unique CDR3 protein, reported with the most common genes and DNA among its rows. Recorded for this sample are some 220,000 distinct CDR3 sequences; under 8.5% of them occurred a single time. The ten largest clonotypes hold around 6.5% of the sample. The specimen was PBMCs. The receptors originated from a human donor in good health (CMV status not recorded). Some clones in this sample may be carry-over from other donors' samples.

This clonotype was counted at least ten times. The rearrangement links TRBV7-2 to TRBJ1-6; D not certain. The CDR3 is 14 amino acids. V was shortened by 3 bases and J by 7 bases, with 10 bases between the two germline ends. Germline CDR1 and CDR2: SGHTA and FQGNSA. CDR3 loop: CASSFGSSNSPLHF. DNA for the CDR3: TGTGCCAGCAGCTTCGGCAGTTCGAATTCACCCCTCCACTTT.

This clonotype was seen repeatedly, ten times or more. The genes are TRBV29-1 and TRBJ2-2; no definite D call. CDR3 length equals 12 residues. Per germline, CDR1 SQVTM and CDR2 ANQGSEA. V was clipped by 2 bases and J by 5 bases, with 6 bases between them. CDR3 loop: CSVESGTGELFF. For the CDR3, the DNA is TGCAGCGTTGAATCTGGGACCGGGGAGCTGTTTTTT.

This clonotype was recorded a few times. The V gene is TRBV5-1, the J gene TRBJ1-6; D may be TRBD1 (5 bases). V was pared by 0 bases and J by 5 bases, with 6 bases between. In germline, CDR1 is SGHRS, CDR2 YFSETQ. The CDR3 covers 14 residues. The CDR3: CASSLETDNSPLHF. DNA for the CDR3: TGCGCCAGCAGCTTGGAGACAGATAATTCACCCCTCCACTTT.

This clonotype was recorded many times. This chain connects TRBV7-2 to TRBJ2-3, with TRBD2 matching 10 bases. The V and J ends lost 2 bases and 4 bases, in that order; junction bases with no gene match: 3. This CDR3 comprises 15 residues. CDR1 SGHTA and CDR2 FQGNSA come from the germline V gene. As DNA, the CDR3 is TGTGCCAGCAGCTTATTGGGACTAGCGTCAGATACGCAGTATTTT. Amino acids: CASSLLGLASDTQYF. The full variable domain, in which reference TRBV7-2 and TRBJ2-3 provide the parts outside the CDR3, is GAGVSQSPSNKVTEKGKDVELRCDPISGHTALYWYRQSLGQGLEFLIYFQGNSAPDKSGLPSDRFSAERTGGSVSTLTIQRTQQEDSAVYLCASSLLGLASDTQYFGPGTRLTVL.

This clonotype was recorded many times. J is TRBJ1-5 and V is TRBV7-9; the D is unclear. The CDR3 spans 14 residues. Trimming left V 1 base short and J 0 bases short, with 4 bases between. Germline lookup yields CDR1 SEHNR and CDR2 FQNEAQ (reference sequence). CDR3 protein: CASSLEVSNQPQHF. Here the CDR3 DNA reads TGTGCCAGCAGCTTAGAGGTTAGCAATCAGCCCCAGCATTTT.

Ten or more counts support this clonotype. The chain uses TRBV12-3 or TRBV12-4 and TRBJ1-1; D ambiguous. Trimming cost V 3 bases and J 3 bases, with 8 bases left between them. The CDR3 is 13 residues long. CDR3 loop: CASSFKGDTEAFF. DNA of the CDR3: TGTGCCAGCAGTTTCAAGGGTGACACTGAAGCTTTCTTT.

This clonotype was recorded at least ten times. The chain recombines TRBV7-2 with TRBJ1-4; 7 bases line up with TRBD1. Germline CDR1 and CDR2: SGHTA and FQGNSA. After removal of 5 bases from V and 5 bases from J, the junction contained 5 bases not matched to a gene. CDR3 size: 14 residues. This CDR3 is CASSQMTGNEKLFF. CDR3 bases: TGTGCCAGCAGCCAAATGACAGGGAATGAAAAACTGTTTTTT.

This clonotype was observed at least ten times. The chain employs TRBV29-1 and TRBJ2-5, with 13 bases that match TRBD2. V gave up 3 bases and J gave up 4 bases; unmatched junction bases: 14. CDR3 length equals 18 residues. Germline values: CDR1 SQVTM, CDR2 ANQGSEA. CDR3: CSVDRPLAGGPRRETQYF. The CDR3, as DNA: TGCAGCGTTGATCGGCCACTAGCGGGGGGGCCCAGGAGAGAGACCCAGTACTTC.

This clonotype was detected ten times or more. J is TRBJ2-3 and V is TRBV7-2; 14 bases align to TRBD2. The germline gives CDR1 SGHTA, CDR2 FQGNSA. The junction had 5 bases not matched to a gene; V was cut back by 2 bases and J by 7 bases. The CDR3 sequence is 16 residues long. In DNA, the CDR3 is TGTGCCAGCAGCTTACGGACTAGCGGGGGGCACAATACGCAGTATTTT. Translation gives CASSLRTSGGHNTQYF. The full variable domain, with the rest looked up from reference TRBV7-2 and TRBJ2-3, is GAGVSQSPSNKVTEKGKDVELRCDPISGHTALYWYRQSLGQGLEFLIYFQGNSAPDKSGLPSDRFSAERTGGSVSTLTIQRTQQEDSAVYLCASSLRTSGGHNTQYFGPGTRLTVL.

This clonotype appeared many times. V is TRBV6-2 or TRBV6-3 and J is TRBJ2-6; 8 bases align to TRBD1. Germline assignment: CDR1 MNHEY and CDR2 SVGEGT. The CDR3 covers 18 residues. With 2 bases clipped from V and 2 bases from J, the junction kept 8 bases outside the gene matches. The CDR3 spells CASSYAGQGPPGANVLTF. CDR3 DNA: TGTGCCAGCAGTTACGCTGGACAGGGCCCCCCTGGGGCCAACGTCCTGACTTTC.

The chain combines TRBV28 with TRBJ1-1; 7 bases match TRBD1. Losses at the gene ends were 3 bases for V and 5 bases for J; bases not matched to a gene: 6. CDR1 and CDR2 from the germline V gene are MDHEN and SYDVKM. The CDR3 totals 14 residues. As DNA, the CDR3 is TGTGCCAGCAGTTTGGTGACAGGGCCGACTGAAGCTTTCTTT. It translates to CASSLVTGPTEAFF.

The sample holds a few counts of this clonotype. This could be a read error, since a much larger clone is one nucleotide away. V and J are TRBV6-7 and TRBJ2-1, with D hard to call. TRBV6-7 is flagged as an ORF with uncertain function. The V end was cut by 11 bases, the J end by 8 bases, with 10 bases between. The CDR3 is 10 residues long. Here the CDR3 DNA reads TGTGCCGCCTCGTCCGATGAGCAGTTCTTC. Its translation: CAASSDEQFF.

This clonotype has ten or more counts. The rearrangement uses TRBV29-1 and TRBJ1-1, with a possible D match to TRBD1 (5 bases). The CDR3 is 11 amino acids. V lost 7 bases to trimming and J lost 6 bases, with 12 bases between them. Germline V lookup: CDR1 SQVTM, CDR2 ANQGSEA. DNA of the CDR3: TGCAGCGCTCCGTCGGGGGCTGAAGCTTTCTTT. The encoded protein is CSAPSGAEAFF.

The chain recombines TRBV30 with TRBJ1-4; D may be TRBD1 (6 bases). Germline CDR1 is GTSNPN and CDR2 is SVGIG (reference sequence). The CDR3 spans 12 residues. The V end lost 3 bases, the J end lost 7 bases, and 9 bases lay between the germline ends. CDR3 loop: CAWSEGGEKLFF. Here the CDR3 DNA reads TGTGCCTGGAGCGAGGGGGGTGAAAAACTGTTTTTT.

This clonotype occurred many times. The chain joins TRBV4-3 to TRBJ2-2; D is perhaps TRBD1 (6 bases). This CDR3 is 16 amino acids long. Germline V gene data show CDR1 as LGHNA and CDR2 as YSLEER. V was shortened by 0 bases and J by 5 bases, with 13 bases between the two germline ends. CDR3 sequence (DNA): TGCGCCAGCAGCCAAGATCTAGGCAGGGGTACCGGGGAGCTGTTTTTT. It specifies CASSQDLGRGTGELFF.

This clonotype was counted ten times or more. This chain uses TRBV7-2 with TRBJ1-5, with 7 bases identical to TRBD1. In germline, CDR1 is SGHTA, CDR2 FQGNSA. The CDR3 covers 16 residues. J lost 4 bases, V lost 1 base, and 7 bases had no gene match. The CDR3 loop is CASSLDRGSGNQPQHF. CDR3 in DNA: TGTGCCAGCAGCTTAGACAGGGGATCGGGAAATCAGCCCCAGCATTTT.